This T cell receptor (beta chain) was retrieved from a study of T-cell memory formation after mild COVID-19. Study-level information: Across donors, TCR clusters were largely donor specific.

This CDR3 spans 17 amino acids. The V gene lost 0 bases and the J gene lost 0 bases, with 13 bases spanning the gap. Looked up from germline, CDR1 is SGHRS and CDR2 is YFSETQ. In its sample, this clonotype was seen a few times. The antigen is not known. Findings and caveats of the study: Pre-infection memory carried some responding clones, suggesting that cross-reactive memory joined. CD4+ clones that contracted lay mainly in CM and EM; CD8+ ones lay in EMRA.

Constant-segment primers and 5'RACE yielded cDNA libraries for TCR alpha and TCR beta, each carrying sample barcodes and UMIs. TCRdb analysed the 5' RACE reads with MiXCR anew, one entry per CDR3 protein. This sample has 380,000 or so distinct CDR3 sequences; roughly 13% occur once, and the top ten carry 22%. J is TRBJ1-3 and V is TRBV5-1; D ambiguous. This sequence was found in a man aged 18-30 years who had mild COVID-19 (a few samples of this study predate the infection). Cell type and time point are not known. Sample: PBMCs or a T cell subset sorted from them (not recorded which). The CDR3 DNA reads TGCGCCAGCAGCTTGGCTTGGGGTCCCAACTCTGGAAACACCATATATTTT. It translates to CASSLAWGPNSGNTIYF.